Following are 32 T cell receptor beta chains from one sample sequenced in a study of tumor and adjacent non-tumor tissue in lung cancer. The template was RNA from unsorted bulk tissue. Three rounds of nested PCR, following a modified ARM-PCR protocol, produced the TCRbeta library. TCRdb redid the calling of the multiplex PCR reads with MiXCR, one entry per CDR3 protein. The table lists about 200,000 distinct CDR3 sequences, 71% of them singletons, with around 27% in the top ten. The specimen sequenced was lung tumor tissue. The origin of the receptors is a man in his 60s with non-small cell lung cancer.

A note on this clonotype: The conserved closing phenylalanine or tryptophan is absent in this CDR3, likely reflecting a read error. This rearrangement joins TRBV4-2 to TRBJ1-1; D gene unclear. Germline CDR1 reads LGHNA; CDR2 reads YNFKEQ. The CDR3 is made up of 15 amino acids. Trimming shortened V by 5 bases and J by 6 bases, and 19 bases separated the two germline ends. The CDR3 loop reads CASSSLSVGGAEAFI. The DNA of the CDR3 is TGTGCCAGCAGCTCCCTATCGGTAGGAGGAGCTGAAGCTTTCATT.

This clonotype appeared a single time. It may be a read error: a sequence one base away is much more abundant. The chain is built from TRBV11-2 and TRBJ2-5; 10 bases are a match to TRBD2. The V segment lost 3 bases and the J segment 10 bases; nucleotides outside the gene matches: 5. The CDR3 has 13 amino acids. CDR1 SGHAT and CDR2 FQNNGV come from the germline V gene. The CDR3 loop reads CASSLASGGIQYF. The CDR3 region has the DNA TGTGCCAGCAGCTTGGCTAGCGGGGGTATCCAGTACTTC.

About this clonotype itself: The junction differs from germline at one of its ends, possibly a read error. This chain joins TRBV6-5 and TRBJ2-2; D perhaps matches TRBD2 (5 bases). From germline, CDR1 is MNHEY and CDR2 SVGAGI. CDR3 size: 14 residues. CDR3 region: CASSKSALTGKLFF. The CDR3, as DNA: TGTGCCAGCAGTAAATCTGCATTAACCGGGAAGCTGTTTTTT.

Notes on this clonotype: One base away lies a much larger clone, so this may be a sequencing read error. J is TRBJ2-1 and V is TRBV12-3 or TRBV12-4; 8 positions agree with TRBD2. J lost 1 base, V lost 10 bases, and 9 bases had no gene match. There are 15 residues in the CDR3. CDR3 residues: CAIKTGGPSYNEQFF. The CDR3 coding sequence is TGTGCCATCAAAACGGGAGGGCCATCCTACAATGAGCAGTTCTTC.

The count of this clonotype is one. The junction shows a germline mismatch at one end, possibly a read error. DNA for the CDR3: TGTGACAGCGGCTTACACACGCTCTACGAGCAGTACTTC. This sequence encodes CDSGLHTLYEQYF. The chain combines TRBV11-2 with TRBJ2-7; a weak D match, TRBD2 (5 bases). The V gene's germline CDR1 is SGHAT and CDR2 FQNNGV. The CDR3 totals 13 residues.

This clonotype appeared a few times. The CDR3 DNA follows: TGTGCCAGCAGTTACTCGAAAAGAGCCCCTAGCTCCTACAATGAGCAGTTCTTC. Protein product: CASSYSKRAPSSYNEQFF. V usage is TRBV6-7 and J usage is TRBJ2-1; D is undetermined. TRBV6-7 is an open reading frame, and its role is uncertain. V dropped 0 bases and J dropped 0 bases, with 15 bases sitting between them. The CDR3 runs to 18 residues.

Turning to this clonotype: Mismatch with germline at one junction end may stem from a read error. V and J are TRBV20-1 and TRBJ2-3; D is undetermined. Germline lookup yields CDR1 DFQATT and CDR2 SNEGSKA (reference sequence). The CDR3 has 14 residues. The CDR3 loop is CTAREWAGTDTQYF. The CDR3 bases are TGCACTGCTAGAGAATGGGCGGGCACAGATACGCAGTATTTT.

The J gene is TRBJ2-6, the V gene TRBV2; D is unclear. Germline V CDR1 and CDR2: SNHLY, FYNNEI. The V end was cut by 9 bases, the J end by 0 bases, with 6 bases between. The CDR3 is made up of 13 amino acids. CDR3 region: CASGDSGANVLTF. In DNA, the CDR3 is TGTGCCAGTGGGGACTCTGGGGCCAACGTCCTGACTTTC.

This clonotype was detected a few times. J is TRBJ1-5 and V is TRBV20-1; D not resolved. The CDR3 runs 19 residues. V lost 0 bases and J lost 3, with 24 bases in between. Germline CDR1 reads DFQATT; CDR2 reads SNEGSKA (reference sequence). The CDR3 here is CSARDRQESHGGPNQPQHF. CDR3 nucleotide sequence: TGCAGTGCTAGAGATAGGCAGGAGAGCCATGGCGGACCCAATCAGCCCCAGCATTTT.

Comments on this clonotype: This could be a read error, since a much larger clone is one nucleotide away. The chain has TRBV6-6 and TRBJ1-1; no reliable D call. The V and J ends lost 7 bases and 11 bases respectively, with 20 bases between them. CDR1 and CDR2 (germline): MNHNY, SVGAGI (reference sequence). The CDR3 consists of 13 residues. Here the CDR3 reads CASNWRGGHWAFF. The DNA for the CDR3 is TGTGCCAGCAATTGGCGAGGCGGGCACTGGGCTTTCTTT.

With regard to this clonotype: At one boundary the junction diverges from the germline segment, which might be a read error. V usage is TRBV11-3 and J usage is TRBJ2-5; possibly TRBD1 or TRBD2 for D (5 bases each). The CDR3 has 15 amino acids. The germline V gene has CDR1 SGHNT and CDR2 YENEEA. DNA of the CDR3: TGTGCCAGCAACTTAGATAGAGGGGTCCAAGAGACCCAATACTTC. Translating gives CASNLDRGVQETQYF.

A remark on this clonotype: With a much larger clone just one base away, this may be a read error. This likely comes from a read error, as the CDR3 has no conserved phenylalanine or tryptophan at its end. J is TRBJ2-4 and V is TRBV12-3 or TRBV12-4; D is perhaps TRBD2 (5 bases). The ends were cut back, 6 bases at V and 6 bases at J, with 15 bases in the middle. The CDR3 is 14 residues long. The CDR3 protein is CASSLGVQSNIQYI. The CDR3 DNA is TGTGCCAGCAGCCTCGGGGTACAGTCAAACATTCAGTACATC.

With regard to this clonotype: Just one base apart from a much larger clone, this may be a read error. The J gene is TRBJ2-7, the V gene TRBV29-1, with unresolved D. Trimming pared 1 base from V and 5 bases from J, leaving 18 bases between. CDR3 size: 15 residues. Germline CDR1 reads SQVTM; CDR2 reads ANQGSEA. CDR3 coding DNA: TGCAGCGTTGAAGCGGAATTGGGCCCCGATGACGAGCAGTACTTC. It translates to CSVEAELGPDDEQYF.

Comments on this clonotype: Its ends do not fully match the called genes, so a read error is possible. CDR3 bases: TGCAGTTCTAGAGAAGCACCATACAACACTGAAGCTTTCTTT. It translates to CSSREAPYNTEAFF. This sequence joins TRBV20-1 and TRBJ1-1; D remains ambiguous. The CDR3 consists of 14 residues. CDR1 DFQATT and CDR2 SNEGSKA come from the germline V gene (reference sequence).

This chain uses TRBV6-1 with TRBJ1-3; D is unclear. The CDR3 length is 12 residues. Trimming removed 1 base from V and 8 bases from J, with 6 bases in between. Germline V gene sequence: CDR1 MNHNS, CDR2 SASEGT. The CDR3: CASSEEMYTIYF. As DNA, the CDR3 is TGTGCCAGCAGTGAAGAAATGTACACCATATATTTT.

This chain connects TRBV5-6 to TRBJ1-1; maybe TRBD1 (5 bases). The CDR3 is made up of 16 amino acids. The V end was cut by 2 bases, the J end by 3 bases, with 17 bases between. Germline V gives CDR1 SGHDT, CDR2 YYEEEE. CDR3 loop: CASSFLVRQWDTEAFF. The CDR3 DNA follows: TGTGCCAGCAGCTTCTTAGTGCGACAGTGGGACACTGAAGCTTTCTTT.

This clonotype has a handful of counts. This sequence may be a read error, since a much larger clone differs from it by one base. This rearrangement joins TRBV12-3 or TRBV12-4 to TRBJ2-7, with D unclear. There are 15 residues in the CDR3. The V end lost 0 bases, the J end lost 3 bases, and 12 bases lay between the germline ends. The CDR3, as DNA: TGTGCCAGCAGTTTAGCGAATGGTGGGGACTACGAGCAGTACTTC. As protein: CASSLANGGDYEQYF.

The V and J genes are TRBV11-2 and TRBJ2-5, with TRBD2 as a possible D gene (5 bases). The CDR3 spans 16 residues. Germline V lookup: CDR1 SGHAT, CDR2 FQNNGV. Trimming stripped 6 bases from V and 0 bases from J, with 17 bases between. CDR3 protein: CASSLRPAEYQETQYF. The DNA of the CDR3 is TGTGCCAGCAGTTTAAGACCAGCGGAGTACCAAGAGACCCAGTACTTC.

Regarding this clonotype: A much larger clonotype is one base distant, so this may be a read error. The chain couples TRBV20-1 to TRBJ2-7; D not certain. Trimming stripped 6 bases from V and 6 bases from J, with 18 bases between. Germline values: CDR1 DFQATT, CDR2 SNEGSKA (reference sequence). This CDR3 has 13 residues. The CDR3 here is CSAPSPRSLEQYF. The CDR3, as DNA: TGCAGTGCCCCCTCTCCGAGGAGTCTCGAGCAGTACTTC.

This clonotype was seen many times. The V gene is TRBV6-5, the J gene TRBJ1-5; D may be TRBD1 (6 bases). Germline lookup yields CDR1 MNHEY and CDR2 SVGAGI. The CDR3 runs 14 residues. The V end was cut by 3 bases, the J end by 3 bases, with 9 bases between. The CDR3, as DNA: TGTGCCAGCAGTTATGGGGGGCTCAATCAGCCCCAGCATTTT. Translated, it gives CASSYGGLNQPQHF.

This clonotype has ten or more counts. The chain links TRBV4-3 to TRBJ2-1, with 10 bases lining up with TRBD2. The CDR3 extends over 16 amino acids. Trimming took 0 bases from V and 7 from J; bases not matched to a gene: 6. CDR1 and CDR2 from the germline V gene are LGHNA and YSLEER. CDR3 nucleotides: TGCGCCAGCAGCCAAGATTTACTAGCGGGATGGAATGAGCAGTTCTTC. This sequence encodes CASSQDLLAGWNEQFF.

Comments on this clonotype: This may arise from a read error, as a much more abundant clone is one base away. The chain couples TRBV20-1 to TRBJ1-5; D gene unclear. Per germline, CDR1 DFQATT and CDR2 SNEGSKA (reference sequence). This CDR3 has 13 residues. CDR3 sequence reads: CSTRDDGDQPQHF. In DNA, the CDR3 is TGCAGTACTAGAGATGACGGGGATCAGCCCCAGCATTTT.

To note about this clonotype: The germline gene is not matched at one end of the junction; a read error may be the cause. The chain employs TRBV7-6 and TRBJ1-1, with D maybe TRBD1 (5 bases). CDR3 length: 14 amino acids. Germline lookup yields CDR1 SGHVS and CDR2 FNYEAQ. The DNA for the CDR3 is TGTGCCAGCAGCTCAGGACATATGAAGACTGAAGCTTTCTTT. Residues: CASSSGHMKTEAFF.

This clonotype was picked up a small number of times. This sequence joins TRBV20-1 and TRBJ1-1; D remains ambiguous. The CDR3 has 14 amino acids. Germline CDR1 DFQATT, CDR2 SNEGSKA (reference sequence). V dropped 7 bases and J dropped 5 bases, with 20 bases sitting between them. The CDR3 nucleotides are TGCAGTGTCAGATCCAGTCTCTTTGGAACTGAAGCTTTCTTT. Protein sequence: CSVRSSLFGTEAFF.

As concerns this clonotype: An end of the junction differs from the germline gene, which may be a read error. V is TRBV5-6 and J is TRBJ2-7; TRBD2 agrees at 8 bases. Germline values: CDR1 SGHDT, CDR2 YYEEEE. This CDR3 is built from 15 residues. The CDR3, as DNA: TGTGCCACCAGTCTTGTGGACCTGCTAGCGGGCGAGCACTACTTC. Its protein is CATSLVDLLAGEHYF.

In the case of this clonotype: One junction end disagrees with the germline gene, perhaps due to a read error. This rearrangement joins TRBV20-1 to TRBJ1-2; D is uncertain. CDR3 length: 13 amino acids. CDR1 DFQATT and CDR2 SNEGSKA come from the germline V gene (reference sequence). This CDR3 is CSTGPRSSYCYTF. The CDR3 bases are TGCAGTACTGGCCCGCGGAGTAGCTATTGCTACACCTTC.

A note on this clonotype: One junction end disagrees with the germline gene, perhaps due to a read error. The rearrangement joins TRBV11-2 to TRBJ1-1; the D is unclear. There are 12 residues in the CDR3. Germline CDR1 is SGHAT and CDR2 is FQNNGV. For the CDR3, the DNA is TGTGCCAGCAGTTTAGAGTACATTGAAGCTTTCTTT. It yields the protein CASSLEYIEAFF.

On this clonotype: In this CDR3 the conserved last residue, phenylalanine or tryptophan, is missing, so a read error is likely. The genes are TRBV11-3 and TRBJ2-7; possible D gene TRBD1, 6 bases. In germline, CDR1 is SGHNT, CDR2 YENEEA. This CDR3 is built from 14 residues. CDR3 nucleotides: TGTGCCAGCATCTTAGAACAGGGACCCTACGAGCAGTACTAC. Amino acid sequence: CASILEQGPYEQYY.

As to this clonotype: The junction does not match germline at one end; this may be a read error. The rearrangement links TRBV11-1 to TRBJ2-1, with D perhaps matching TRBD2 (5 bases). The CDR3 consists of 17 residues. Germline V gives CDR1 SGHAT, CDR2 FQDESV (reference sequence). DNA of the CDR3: TGTGCCAGCAGCTTATTTCGGCTAGCAGGAGGCAACAATGAGCAGTCCTTC. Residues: CASSLFRLAGGNNEQSF.

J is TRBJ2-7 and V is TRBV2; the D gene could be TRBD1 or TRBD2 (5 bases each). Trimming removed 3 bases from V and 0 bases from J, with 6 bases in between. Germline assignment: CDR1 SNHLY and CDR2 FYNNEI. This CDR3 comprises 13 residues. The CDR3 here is CASSDGASYEQYF. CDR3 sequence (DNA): TGTGCCAGCAGTGACGGGGCCTCCTACGAGCAGTACTTC.

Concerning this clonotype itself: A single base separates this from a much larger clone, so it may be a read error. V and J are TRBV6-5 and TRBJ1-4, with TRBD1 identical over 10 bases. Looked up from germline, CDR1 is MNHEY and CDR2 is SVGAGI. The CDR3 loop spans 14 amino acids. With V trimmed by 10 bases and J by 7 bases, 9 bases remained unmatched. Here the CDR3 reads CATRLTGGGEKLFF. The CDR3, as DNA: TGTGCCACCAGATTGACAGGGGGCGGTGAAAAACTGTTTTTT.

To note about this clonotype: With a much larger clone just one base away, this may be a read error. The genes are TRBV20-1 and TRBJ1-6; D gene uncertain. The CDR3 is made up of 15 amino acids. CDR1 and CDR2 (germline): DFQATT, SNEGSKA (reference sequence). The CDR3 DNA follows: TGCAGTGCTAGAGGAGAGGGTTCGGGAAATTCAGCCCTCCACTTT. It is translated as CSARGEGSGNSALHF.